The 5 T cell receptor beta chains below come from one sample, sequenced in a study of blood T cell repertoires in COVID-19. Sequenced by immunoSEQ multiplex PCR; TCRdb stores in-frame clones only, minus some. The sample holds roughly 24,000 clones, about 76% seen once. The sample consisted of peripheral blood. The receptors come from a man older than 75 with active or convalescent COVID-19.

The chain joins TRBV6-4 to TRBJ2-1; 7 bases match TRBD1. With 4 bases clipped from V and 0 bases from J, the junction kept 0 bases outside the gene matches. This CDR3 is 14 amino acids long. CDR1 and CDR2 from the germline V gene are MRHNA and SNTAGT. CDR3 amino acids: CASSGDSSYNEQFF. CDR3 DNA sequence: TGTGCCAGCAGTGGGGACAGCTCCTACAATGAGCAGTTCTTC.

The V call is TRBV7-9, the J call TRBJ2-7, with TRBD2 identical over 7 bases. The CDR3 spans 14 residues. CDR1 and CDR2 (germline): SEHNR, FQNEAQ (reference sequence). Trimming at V came to 5 bases and at J to 1 base, leaving 5 bases not matched to a gene. The DNA for the CDR3 is TGTGCCAGCAGCCCGCGCGGGAGATCCTACGAGCAGTACTTC. It codes for CASSPRGRSYEQYF.

The genes are TRBV6-2 or TRBV6-3 and TRBJ2-1, with TRBD2 matching over 10 bases. The germline V gene has CDR1 MNHEY and CDR2 SVGEGT. This CDR3 is 17 amino acids long. V dropped 0 bases and J dropped 7; count of bases not matched to a gene: 9. The CDR3 coding sequence is TGTGCCAGCAGTTACTCGGGTCTAGCGGGAGCGGTGAATGAGCAGTTCTTC. Protein sequence: CASSYSGLAGAVNEQFF.

The CDR3 DNA sequence: TGTGCCAGTAACCCTTTCCTCGACAGGGGTCTAGGTAGCAATCAGCCCCAGCATTTT. Its protein product is CASNPFLDRGLGSNQPQHF. The V and J genes are TRBV19 and TRBJ1-5; the match to TRBD1 covers 8 bases. This CDR3 has 19 residues. Germline loops: CDR1 LNHDA, CDR2 SQIVND (reference sequence). V lost 7 bases, J lost 0 bases, and 17 bases stayed unmatched.

This chain joins TRBV29-1 and TRBJ2-3; TRBD1 matches at 7 bases. V was clipped by 7 bases and J by 3 bases; unmatched bases: 4. This CDR3 spans 12 amino acids. In germline, CDR1 is SQVTM, CDR2 ANQGSEA. The CDR3 sequence is CSATTGTDTQYF. In DNA form, the CDR3 reads TGCAGCGCCACGACAGGGACAGATACGCAGTATTTT.